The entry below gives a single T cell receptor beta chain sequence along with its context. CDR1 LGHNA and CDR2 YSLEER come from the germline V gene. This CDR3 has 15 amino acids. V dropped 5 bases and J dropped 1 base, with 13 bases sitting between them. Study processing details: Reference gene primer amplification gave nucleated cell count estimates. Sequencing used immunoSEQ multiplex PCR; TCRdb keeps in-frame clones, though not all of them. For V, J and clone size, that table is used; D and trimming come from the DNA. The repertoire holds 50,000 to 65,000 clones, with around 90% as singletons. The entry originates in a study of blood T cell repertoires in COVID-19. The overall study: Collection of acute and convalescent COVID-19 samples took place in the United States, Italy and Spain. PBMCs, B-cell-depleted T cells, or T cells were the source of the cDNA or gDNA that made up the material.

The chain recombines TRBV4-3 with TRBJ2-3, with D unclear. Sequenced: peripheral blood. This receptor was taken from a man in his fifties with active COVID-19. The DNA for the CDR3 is TGCGCCAGCAGCTTAGAATTGCATGGCACAGATACGCAGTATTTT. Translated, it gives CASSLELHGTDTQYF.